Each of the 8 T cell receptor beta chains below was sequenced from the same sample in a study of cytomegalovirus exposure and HLA in healthy donors. Both 60 Vbeta primers and 13 Jbeta primers went into the PCR. Some clones are missing from TCRdb's copy, which holds only in-frame ones; the method was immunoSEQ multiplex PCR. The sample has about 200,000 clones; around 74% are singletons. The specimen was PBMCs. These receptors came from a girl between 10 and 17 years old in good health and CMV-seropositive.

The chain couples TRBV19 to TRBJ2-5; a possible D gene is TRBD2 (6 bases). CDR3 length: 15 residues. From germline, CDR1 is LNHDA and CDR2 SQIVND (reference sequence). Trimming removed 6 bases from V and 1 base from J, with 15 bases in between. The CDR3 DNA is TGTGCCAGTAGCCTAGCGTTAGGGTCCCAAGAGACCCAGTACTTC. Its translation: CASSLALGSQETQYF.

This clone has more than one count but fewer than ten. The CDR3 region is CASSKNWAGPSGEQYF. The DNA of the CDR3 is TGTGCCAGCAGCAAAAATTGGGCGGGGCCGTCCGGCGAGCAGTACTTC. The J gene is TRBJ2-7, the V gene TRBV7-2; D is perhaps TRBD2 (6 bases). Trimming pared 5 bases from V and 6 bases from J, leaving 23 bases between. This CDR3 has 16 amino acids. CDR1 is SGHTA and CDR2 is FQGNSA in the germline V gene.

The rearrangement uses TRBV4-3 and TRBJ2-7; TRBD2 might be the D (6 bases). The CDR3 length is 16 residues. The ends were cut back, 1 base at V and 5 bases at J, with 18 bases in the middle. Germline-derived CDR1 and CDR2 are LGHNA and YSLEER. The chain's CDR3 is CASSQAGGPYYHEQYF. The CDR3 DNA is TGCGCCAGCAGCCAAGCCGGGGGACCTTATTATCACGAGCAGTACTTC.

This clone was observed a single time. The chain employs TRBV19 and TRBJ1-1, with a weak D call TRBD1 (5 bases). Per the germline V gene, CDR1 is LNHDA and CDR2 is SQIVND (reference sequence). The ends were cut back, 3 bases at V and 8 bases at J, with 10 bases in the middle. The CDR3 runs to 12 residues. Written as DNA, the CDR3 is TGTGCCAGTAGTATGGGGGGAAACGAAGCTTTCTTT. Its protein is CASSMGGNEAFF. Looking up the rest from reference TRBV19 and TRBJ1-1 gives the full variable domain: DGGITQSPKYLFRKEGQNVTLSCEQNLNHDAMYWYRQDPGQGLRLIYYSQIVNDFQKGDIAEGYSVSREKKESFPLTVTSAQKNPTAFYLCASSMGGNEAFFGQGTRLTVV.

This clone was picked up a small number of times. V is TRBV5-4 and J is TRBJ2-7, with 7 bases identical to TRBD1. The CDR3 length is 15 residues. Trimming removed 1 base from V and 2 bases from J; junction bases left unmatched: 6. Germline V gene data show CDR1 as SGHNT and CDR2 as YYREEE (reference sequence). The DNA for the CDR3 is TGTGCCAGCAGCTTGCCGGGACAGACTACCTACGAGCAGTACTTC. Its protein is CASSLPGQTTYEQYF.

The chain has TRBV7-2 and TRBJ1-6, with D perhaps matching TRBD1 (6 bases). CDR3 length: 15 amino acids. Germline-derived CDR1 and CDR2 are SGHTA and FQGNSA. Trimming removed 5 bases at V and 8 bases at J, with 16 bases between. As DNA, the CDR3 is TGTGCCAGCAGCCCCCGGGACATTCGATATTCACCCCTCCACTTT. This sequence encodes CASSPRDIRYSPLHF.

The CDR3 DNA follows: TGTGCCAGCAGCTTAGGGGCTTCGACGGGGGGACAAGAGACCCAGTACTTC. Its protein product is CASSLGASTGGQETQYF. This chain joins TRBV11-3 and TRBJ2-5; 7 bases are a match to TRBD2. After removal of 1 base from V and 2 bases from J, the junction contained 10 bases not matched to a gene. This CDR3 has 17 residues. Per germline, CDR1 SGHNT and CDR2 YENEEA.

This clone was seen a few times. V usage is TRBV6-5 and J usage is TRBJ1-3, with D maybe TRBD1 (6 bases). The CDR3 runs 16 residues. The V gene's germline CDR1 is MNHEY and CDR2 SVGAGI. V lost 4 bases and J lost 2, with 15 bases in between. Written as DNA, the CDR3 is TGTGCCAGCAGTTCCCGGGGGGCATTCGCTGGAAACACCATATATTTT. It specifies CASSSRGAFAGNTIYF.